This TCR beta chain was sequenced in a study of T-cell memory formation after mild COVID-19. This CDR3 has 14 residues. Germline V CDR1 and CDR2: SGHRS, YFSETQ. The germline V and J ends were trimmed by 5 bases and 4 bases, with 13 bases remaining between them. MiXCR, applied by TCRdb to the 5' RACE reads, yields one record per CDR3 protein. The sample records about 150,000 distinct CDR3 sequences, roughly 15% being singletons. This clonotype was detected a few times. This clonotype was obtained from an adult woman who had mild COVID-19 (a few samples of this study predate the infection). Cell type and time point are not known. V usage is TRBV5-1 and J usage is TRBJ2-1; tentative D call: TRBD2 (5 bases). The sample taken for sequencing was PBMCs or a T cell subset sorted from them (not recorded which). In DNA form, the CDR3 reads TGCGCCAGCAGAAGAACCACTAGTTACAATGAGCAGTTCTTC. It encodes CASRRTTSYNEQFF.